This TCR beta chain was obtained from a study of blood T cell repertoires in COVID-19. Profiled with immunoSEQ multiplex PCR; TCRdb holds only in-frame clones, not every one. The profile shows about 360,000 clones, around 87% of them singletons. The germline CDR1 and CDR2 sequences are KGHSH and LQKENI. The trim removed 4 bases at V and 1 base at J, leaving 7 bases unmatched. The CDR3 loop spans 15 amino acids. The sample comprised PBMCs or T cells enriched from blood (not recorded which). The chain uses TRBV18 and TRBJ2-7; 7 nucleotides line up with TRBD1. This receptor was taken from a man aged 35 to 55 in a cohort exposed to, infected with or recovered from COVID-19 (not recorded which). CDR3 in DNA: TGTGCCAGCTCACTTTATAGACAGGGATCCTACGAGCAGTACTTC. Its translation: CASSLYRQGSYEQYF.